This T cell receptor beta chain was identified in a study of blood T cell repertoires in COVID-19. On the study more broadly: Acute and convalescent COVID-19 samples came from the United States, Italy and Spain. T cells, B-cell-depleted T cells, or PBMCs provided the cDNA or gDNA that served as material.

This clone was recorded only once. CDR1 is SGHNT and CDR2 is YYREEE in the germline V gene (reference sequence). The CDR3 contains 16 residues. V gave up 4 bases and J gave up 2 bases; unmatched junction bases: 9. Original methodology: Researchers report that nucleated cell counts were estimated from reference gene primer amplification. Assay: immunoSEQ multiplex PCR; the TCRdb copy retains only in-frame clones and omits some. V and J calls and clone size are given by that table; D and trimming were obtained from the DNA. The sample has 200,000 to 250,000 clones; approximately 82% are singletons. Sequenced input: peripheral blood. This chain links TRBV5-4 with TRBJ2-3; 8 nucleotides align to TRBD1. The origin of this receptor is a man aged 45 to 65 with active or convalescent COVID-19. CDR3 DNA: TGTGCCAGCAGCCCGTGGACAGGGAGGATCACAGATACGCAGTATTTT. Encoded protein: CASSPWTGRITDTQYF.